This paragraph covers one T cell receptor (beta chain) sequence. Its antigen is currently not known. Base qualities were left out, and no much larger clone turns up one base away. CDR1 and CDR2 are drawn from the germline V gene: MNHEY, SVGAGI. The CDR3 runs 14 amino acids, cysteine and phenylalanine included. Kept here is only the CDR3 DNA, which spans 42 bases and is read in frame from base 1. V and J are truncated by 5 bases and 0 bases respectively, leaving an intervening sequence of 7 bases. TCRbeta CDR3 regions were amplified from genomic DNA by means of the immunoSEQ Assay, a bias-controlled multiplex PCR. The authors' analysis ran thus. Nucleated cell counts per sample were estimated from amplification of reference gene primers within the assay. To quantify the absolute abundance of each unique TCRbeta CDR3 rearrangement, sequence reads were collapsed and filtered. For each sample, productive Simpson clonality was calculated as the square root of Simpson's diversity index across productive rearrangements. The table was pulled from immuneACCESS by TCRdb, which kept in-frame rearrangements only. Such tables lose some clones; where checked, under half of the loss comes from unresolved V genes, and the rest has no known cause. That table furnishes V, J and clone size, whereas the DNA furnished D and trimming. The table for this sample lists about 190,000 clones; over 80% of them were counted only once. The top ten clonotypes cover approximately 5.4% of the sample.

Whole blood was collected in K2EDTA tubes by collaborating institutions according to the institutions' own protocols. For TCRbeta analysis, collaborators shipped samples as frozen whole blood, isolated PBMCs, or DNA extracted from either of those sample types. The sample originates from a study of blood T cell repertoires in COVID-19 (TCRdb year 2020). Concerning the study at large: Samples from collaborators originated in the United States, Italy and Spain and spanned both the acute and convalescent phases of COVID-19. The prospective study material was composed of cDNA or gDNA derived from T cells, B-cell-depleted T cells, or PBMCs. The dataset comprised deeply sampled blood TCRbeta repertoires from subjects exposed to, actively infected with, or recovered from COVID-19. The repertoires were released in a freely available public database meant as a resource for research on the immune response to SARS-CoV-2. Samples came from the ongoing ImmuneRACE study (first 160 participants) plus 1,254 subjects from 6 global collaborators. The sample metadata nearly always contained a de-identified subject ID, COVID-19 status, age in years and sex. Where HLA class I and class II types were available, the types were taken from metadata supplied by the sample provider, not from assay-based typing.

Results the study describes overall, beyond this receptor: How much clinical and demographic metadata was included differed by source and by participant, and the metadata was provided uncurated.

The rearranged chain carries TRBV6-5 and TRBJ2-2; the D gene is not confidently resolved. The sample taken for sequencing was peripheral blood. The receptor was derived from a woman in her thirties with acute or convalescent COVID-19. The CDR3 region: CASSTGANTGELFF. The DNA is TGTGCCAGCAGTACGGGTGCGAACACCGGGGAGCTGTTTTTT.